This T cell receptor beta chain is from a study of blood T cell repertoires in COVID-19. Study in general: COVID-19 samples, acute and convalescent, were from the United States, Italy and Spain.

The CDR3 length is 14 residues. After removal of 4 bases from V and 8 bases from J, the junction contained 10 bases not matched to a gene. Looked up from germline, CDR1 is MNHNY and CDR2 is SVGAGI (reference sequence). Under the authors' procedure: Scientists estimated how many nucleated cells there were by amplifying reference gene primers. Here immunoSEQ multiplex PCR was the method, and the copy in TCRdb shows in-frame clones only, minus some. D and trimming were read from the DNA, whereas the V and J calls and clone size are those reported in that table. The sample comprises 65,000 to 90,000 clones, approximately 78% of which are singletons, and less than 11% rests with the top ten.

The sequenced sample was peripheral blood. The chain employs TRBV6-6 and TRBJ1-2, with 7 bases fitting TRBD1. The TCR sequence derives from a man between 60 and 70 years old with acute or convalescent COVID-19. CDR3 protein: CASSSSRGVGGYTF. CDR3 DNA sequence: TGTGCCAGCAGTTCATCCAGGGGGGTGGGAGGCTACACCTTC.